The present TCR beta chain was sequenced within a study of beta chain features in type 1 diabetes. Points from the study as a whole: Researchers cautioned that cDNA sequencing could over-represent cells with high TCR expression. Shortening that was moderate but significant affected the TCRB CDR3s of Type 1 diabetes patients in all four CD4+ subsets.

Expressed TCRB transcripts were sequenced because the entire RNA isolate underwent reverse transcription. Only in-frame clones appear in the TCRdb table, and some are missing; sequencing was by immunoSEQ multiplex PCR. The table has some 120,000 clones, roughly 17% seen once. This clone has a handful of counts. What it recognizes is unknown. Per donor, one heparinised blood draw averaged roughly 110 mL. Purity exceeding 95% was reached by all sorted populations. This TCR was sampled from a man aged 18 to 29 with type 1 diabetes. The source material was central memory CD4+ T cells from blood.

CDR3: CASSLERANEAFF. CDR3 nucleotides: TGTGCCAGCAGCTTAGAGAGGGCAAATGAAGCTTTCTTT. V is TRBV11-2 and J is TRBJ1-1; D not certain. Germline CDR1 is SGHAT and CDR2 is FQNNGV. Trimming took off 0 bases at V and 7 bases at J, with 9 bases between the two ends. The length of the CDR3 is 13 residues.